The clone carrying this T cell receptor (beta chain) was seen repeatedly, ten times or more. This sample was taken from a study of prognosis after radiotherapy for stage I lung cancer. Germline V gives CDR1 SNHLY, CDR2 FYNNEI. This CDR3 has 13 residues. Deletions cut 1 base from V and 3 bases from J, with 6 bases between. It was by two-round multiplex PCR that TCR beta CDR3 was amplified from genomic DNA. Amplification in first-round PCR relied on primers specific to each TRBV and TRBJ gene. TCRdb fed the multiplex PCR reads into MiXCR, producing one record per CDR3 protein. The table has nearly 25,000 distinct CDR3 sequences, 36% seen once; the top ten hold over 50%.

This specimen was PBMCs, taken before or after stereotactic body radiation therapy (not recorded which). The chain has TRBV2 and TRBJ1-2, with D unresolved. The receptor was derived from a donor of 50 years or more with non-small cell lung cancer. The CDR3 nucleotides are TGTGCCAGCAGTGAAGAGGGTGACTATGGCTACACCTTC. As protein: CASSEEGDYGYTF.